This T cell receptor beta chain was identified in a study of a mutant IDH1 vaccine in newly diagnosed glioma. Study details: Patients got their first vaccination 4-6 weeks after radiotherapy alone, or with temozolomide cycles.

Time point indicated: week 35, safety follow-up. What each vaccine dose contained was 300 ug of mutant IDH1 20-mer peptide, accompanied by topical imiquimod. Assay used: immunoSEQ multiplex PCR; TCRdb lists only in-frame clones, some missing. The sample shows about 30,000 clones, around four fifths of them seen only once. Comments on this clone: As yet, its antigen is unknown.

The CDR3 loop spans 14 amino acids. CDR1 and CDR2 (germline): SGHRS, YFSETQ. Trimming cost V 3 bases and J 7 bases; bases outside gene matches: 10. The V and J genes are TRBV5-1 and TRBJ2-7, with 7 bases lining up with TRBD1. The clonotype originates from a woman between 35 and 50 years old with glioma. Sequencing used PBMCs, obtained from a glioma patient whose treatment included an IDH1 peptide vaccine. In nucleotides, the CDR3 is TGCGCCAGCAGCTACAGGGGACCCCCTCAGGAGCAGTACTTC. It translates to CASSYRGPPQEQYF.